This is a list of T cell receptor beta chains from one sample in a study of tumor-infiltrating lymphocytes in localized non-small cell lung cancer. Clones were read by immunoSEQ multiplex PCR, and TCRdb kept only the in-frame ones, dropping some. The sample includes more than 8,500 clones, 60% to 80% of them seen just once. The sample comprised uninvolved lung tissue not adjacent to the tumor. The origin of the receptors is a human donor with non-small cell lung cancer. The CDR3 runs from the conserved cysteine through the conserved F or W. D genes are given only for firm matches. Some rows have no size entry. The others give once, few or many, or a class for an expanded clone.

abundance: few; v_gene: TRBV6-5; j_gene: TRBJ2-1; d_gene: NA; CDR3nt: TGTGCCAGCAGTTACTCGACCTATGATGAGCAGTTCTTC; CDR3aa: CASSYSTYDEQFF
abundance: NA; v_gene: TRBV5-4; j_gene: TRBJ2-7; d_gene: TRBD1; CDR3nt: TGTGCCAGCAGTCATACAGGGGGCGGCTCCTACGAGCAGTACTTC; CDR3aa: CASSHTGGGSYEQYF
abundance: NA; v_gene: TRBV5-8; j_gene: TRBJ2-5; d_gene: TRBD2; CDR3nt: TGTGCCAGCAGCTCCTATAGACTAGCGGGCCTTGGAACCCAGTACTTC; CDR3aa: CASSSYRLAGLGTQYF
abundance: few; v_gene: TRBV4-2; j_gene: TRBJ1-5; d_gene: NA; CDR3nt: TGTGCCAGCAGCCGCGGCAATCAGCCCCAGCATTTT; CDR3aa: CASSRGNQPQHF
abundance: NA; v_gene: TRBV6-1; j_gene: TRBJ1-2; d_gene: NA; CDR3nt: TGTGCCAGCACCTCAGAGGGAGGTTTGCCCTATGGCTACACCTTC; CDR3aa: CASTSEGGLPYGYTF
abundance: NA; v_gene: TRBV7-9; j_gene: TRBJ2-5; d_gene: NA; CDR3nt: TGTGCCAGCAGCTTAGGATGGACTCCTCAGGAGACCCAGTACTTC; CDR3aa: CASSLGWTPQETQYF
abundance: few; v_gene: TRBV10-3; j_gene: TRBJ1-1; d_gene: NA; CDR3nt: TGTGCCACAATCAAAAAAGGGGAGAATGACGCTGAAGCTTTCTTT; CDR3aa: CATIKKGENDAEAFF
abundance: NA; v_gene: TRBV6-6; j_gene: TRBJ1-2; d_gene: TRBD1; CDR3nt: TGTGCCAGCAGTTCCGCACAGGGGGCGAACGGCTACACCTTC; CDR3aa: CASSSAQGANGYTF
abundance: NA; v_gene: TRBV21-1; j_gene: TRBJ2-2; d_gene: NA; CDR3nt: TGTGCCAGCAGCAAAGGCGGAGGGGGCCTACCGAAACCCTCCGATGACACCGGGGAGCTGTTTTTT; CDR3aa: CASSKGGGGLPKPSDDTGELFF
abundance: NA; v_gene: TRBV27; j_gene: TRBJ2-1; d_gene: TRBD2; CDR3nt: TGTGCCAGCAGCCAGACACTAGCGGGGGGCCTCAATGAGCAGTTCTTC; CDR3aa: CASSQTLAGGLNEQFF
abundance: NA; v_gene: TRBV5-4; j_gene: TRBJ2-3; d_gene: TRBD1; CDR3nt: TGTGCCAGCACCCGGACAGGGGCAGATACGCAGTATTTT; CDR3aa: CASTRTGADTQYF
abundance: NA; v_gene: TRBV28; j_gene: TRBJ1-6; d_gene: TRBD1; CDR3nt: TGTGCCAGCAGAACCGCAGGGGGCATAGGTTCACCCCTCCACTTT; CDR3aa: CASRTAGGIGSPLHF
abundance: NA; v_gene: TRBV19; j_gene: TRBJ2-1; d_gene: TRBD2; CDR3nt: TGTGCCAGTAGGGAAGGACTAGCGGGGGGGCTTAATGAGCAGTTCTTC; CDR3aa: CASREGLAGGLNEQFF
abundance: once; v_gene: TRBV19; j_gene: TRBJ2-5; d_gene: NA; CDR3nt: TGTGCCAGTAGCGGGGCCTCCCAAGAGACCCAGTACTTC; CDR3aa: CASSGASQETQYF
abundance: NA; v_gene: TRBV7-2; j_gene: TRBJ2-3; d_gene: TRBD2; CDR3nt: TGTGCCAGCAGCTCCGGACTAGCGGGGGGGCCGGCAGATACGCAGTATTTT; CDR3aa: CASSSGLAGGPADTQYF
abundance: NA; v_gene: TRBV5-1; j_gene: TRBJ2-5; d_gene: TRBD2; CDR3nt: TGCGCCAGCAGCTTGGACGGGGGGGAGCAAGAGACCCAGTACTTC; CDR3aa: CASSLDGGEQETQYF
abundance: once; v_gene: TRBV14; j_gene: TRBJ1-2; d_gene: NA; CDR3nt: TGTGCCAGCAGCCCGGGGGTCTATGGCTACACCTTC; CDR3aa: CASSPGVYGYTF
abundance: NA; v_gene: TRBV6-6; j_gene: TRBJ1-2; d_gene: NA; CDR3nt: TGTGCCACCAAATTGGGAGGGGCATACGGCTACACCTTC; CDR3aa: CATKLGGAYGYTF
abundance: NA; v_gene: TRBV19; j_gene: TRBJ2-5; d_gene: TRBD1; CDR3nt: TGTGCCAGTAGTCCAGGGACAGGCCTCCAAGAGACCCAGTACTTC; CDR3aa: CASSPGTGLQETQYF
abundance: NA; v_gene: TRBV7-8; j_gene: TRBJ2-5; d_gene: NA; CDR3nt: TGTGCCAGCAGCCGGACTCGGATGGCGGAGACCCAGTACTTC; CDR3aa: CASSRTRMAETQYF
abundance: medium-sized; v_gene: TRBV12-5; j_gene: TRBJ1-6; d_gene: NA; CDR3nt: TGTGCTAGTGGTTTGGTCGCCACCCAGGCGTCACCCCTCCACTTT; CDR3aa: CASGLVATQASPLHF
abundance: NA; v_gene: TRBV28; j_gene: TRBJ1-3; d_gene: NA; CDR3nt: TGTGCCAGCTCCAGGAGGACCATATATTTT; CDR3aa: CASSRRTIYF
abundance: NA; v_gene: TRBV6-4; j_gene: TRBJ2-3; d_gene: TRBD2; CDR3nt: TGTGCCAGCAGTGAGACTAGCGGGGGCACAGATACGCAGTATTTT; CDR3aa: CASSETSGGTDTQYF
abundance: NA; v_gene: TRBV4-1; j_gene: TRBJ1-4; d_gene: NA; CDR3nt: TGCGCCAGCAGCCAGGAACACAGACCCCGCGGATCTGAAAAACTGTTTTTT; CDR3aa: CASSQEHRPRGSEKLFF
abundance: NA; v_gene: TRBV7-6; j_gene: TRBJ1-3; d_gene: TRBD1; CDR3nt: TGTGCCAGCAGCTACAGGGGGCTTGGAAACACCATATATTTT; CDR3aa: CASSYRGLGNTIYF
abundance: NA; v_gene: TRBV4-1; j_gene: TRBJ2-1; d_gene: TRBD2; CDR3nt: TGCGCCAGCAGCCCCGGACTAGCGGGGTGGAATGAGCAGTTCTTC; CDR3aa: CASSPGLAGWNEQFF
abundance: NA; v_gene: TRBV6-1; j_gene: TRBJ1-3; d_gene: TRBD1; CDR3nt: TGTGCCAGCAGTGAGGGAATCTGGGACAGTATAAGAAACACCATATATTTT; CDR3aa: CASSEGIWDSIRNTIYF
abundance: NA; v_gene: TRBV23-1; j_gene: TRBJ1-1; d_gene: NA; CDR3nt: TGCGCCAGCAGTCTTCAGTTTAAAACGAACACTGAAGCTTTCTTT; CDR3aa: CASSLQFKTNTEAFF
abundance: NA; v_gene: TRBV6-5; j_gene: TRBJ1-4; d_gene: NA; CDR3nt: TGTGCCAGCAGTCCGAACGATGGTGGTAATGAAAAACTGTTTTTT; CDR3aa: CASSPNDGGNEKLFF
abundance: NA; v_gene: TRBV6-5; j_gene: TRBJ2-7; d_gene: TRBD2; CDR3nt: TGTGCCAGCAGAGGACTAGCGGGGGCCTTCTACGAGCAGTACTTC; CDR3aa: CASRGLAGAFYEQYF
abundance: few; v_gene: TRBV7-2; j_gene: TRBJ2-3; d_gene: NA; CDR3nt: TGTGCCAGCAGCCCCGGGTACCTAAGCACAGATACGCAGTATTTT; CDR3aa: CASSPGYLSTDTQYF
abundance: NA; v_gene: TRBV28; j_gene: TRBJ1-1; d_gene: TRBD1; CDR3nt: TGTGCCAGCAGAGGGACAGTCAACCCTGAAGCTTTCTTT; CDR3aa: CASRGTVNPEAFF
abundance: few; v_gene: TRBV10-3; j_gene: TRBJ1-2; d_gene: NA; CDR3nt: TGTGCCATCAGTCGGGACACAAAGATGAGTGGCTACACCTTC; CDR3aa: CAISRDTKMSGYTF
abundance: NA; v_gene: TRBV5-4; j_gene: TRBJ2-3; d_gene: NA; CDR3nt: TGTGCCAGCAGCTGGTGGACGGATGATACGCAGTATTTT; CDR3aa: CASSWWTDDTQYF
abundance: NA; v_gene: TRBV19; j_gene: TRBJ2-1; d_gene: TRBD1; CDR3nt: TGTGCCAGTAGTAGGACAGGGGCCTACAATGAGCAGTTCTTC; CDR3aa: CASSRTGAYNEQFF
abundance: NA; v_gene: TRBV6-7; j_gene: TRBJ1-6; d_gene: NA; CDR3nt: TGTGCCAGCAGTCCGGGGCGGGATATAAGAGTTTTCTATAATTCACCCCTCCACTTT; CDR3aa: CASSPGRDIRVFYNSPLHF
abundance: NA; v_gene: TRBV9; j_gene: TRBJ1-5; d_gene: NA; CDR3nt: TGTGCCAGCAGCTCCAGGGGAGGGGAGCCCCAGCATTTT; CDR3aa: CASSSRGGEPQHF
abundance: NA; v_gene: TRBV5-1; j_gene: TRBJ1-5; d_gene: TRBD1; CDR3nt: TGCGCCAGCAGCTTGGCGGGGACAGAGAATCAGCCCCAGCATTTT; CDR3aa: CASSLAGTENQPQHF
abundance: NA; v_gene: TRBV5-5; j_gene: TRBJ1-3; d_gene: NA; CDR3nt: TGTGCCAGCAGCGCCACAGGGACTGGAAACACCATATATTTT; CDR3aa: CASSATGTGNTIYF
abundance: NA; v_gene: TRBV6-6; j_gene: TRBJ2-7; d_gene: NA; CDR3nt: TGTGCCAGCAGGCGGGGGCGAGGCCCCACATCCTACGAGCAGTACTTC; CDR3aa: CASRRGRGPTSYEQYF
abundance: NA; v_gene: TRBV7-9; j_gene: TRBJ1-2; d_gene: NA; CDR3nt: TGTGCCAGCAGCTTAGAGAGCTATGGCTACACCTTC; CDR3aa: CASSLESYGYTF
abundance: NA; v_gene: TRBV18; j_gene: TRBJ1-2; d_gene: TRBD1; CDR3nt: TGTGCCAGCTCACCTGTACAGGGGAACTATGGCTACACCTTC; CDR3aa: CASSPVQGNYGYTF
abundance: NA; v_gene: TRBV5-6; j_gene: TRBJ2-3; d_gene: TRBD2; CDR3nt: TGTGCCAGCAGCCCGGAGGTGGGGACTAGCGGGGGGTTCCCAGATACGCAGTATTTT; CDR3aa: CASSPEVGTSGGFPDTQYF
abundance: NA; v_gene: TRBV4-1; j_gene: TRBJ1-6; d_gene: TRBD1; CDR3nt: TGCGCCAGCAGTAAAACACCGGGACAGGGGAGCTCCTATAATTCACCCCTCCACTTT; CDR3aa: CASSKTPGQGSSYNSPLHF
abundance: NA; v_gene: TRBV27; j_gene: TRBJ2-7; d_gene: NA; CDR3nt: TGTGCCAGCAGTTCTCGGGCGCAGGCTTCCTACGAGCAGTACTTC; CDR3aa: CASSSRAQASYEQYF
abundance: NA; v_gene: TRBV5-8; j_gene: TRBJ1-5; d_gene: TRBD1; CDR3nt: TGTGCCAGCAGCTTTTGGGACAGAACTAATCAGCCCCAGCATTTT; CDR3aa: CASSFWDRTNQPQHF
abundance: NA; v_gene: TRBV11-2; j_gene: TRBJ1-1; d_gene: NA; CDR3nt: TGTGCCAGCAGCTTGGTACGATCGAACACTGAAGCTTTCTTT; CDR3aa: CASSLVRSNTEAFF
abundance: NA; v_gene: TRBV27; j_gene: TRBJ2-5; d_gene: NA; CDR3nt: TGTGCCAGCAGTTTAAGGACACCCGGGGAGACCCAGTACTTC; CDR3aa: CASSLRTPGETQYF
abundance: once; v_gene: TRBV11-3; j_gene: TRBJ1-1; d_gene: NA; CDR3nt: TGTGCCAGCAGCTTTGACAGGAAGGACACTGAAGCTTTCTTT; CDR3aa: CASSFDRKDTEAFF
abundance: NA; v_gene: TRBV6-1; j_gene: TRBJ1-2; d_gene: NA; CDR3nt: TGTGCCAGCAGTGTGAATTATGGCTACACCTTC; CDR3aa: CASSVNYGYTF
abundance: NA; v_gene: TRBV5-1; j_gene: TRBJ2-2; d_gene: TRBD2; CDR3nt: TGCGCCAGCAGCCCCCTCAGCGGGGGGGCCACCGGGGAGCTGTTTTTT; CDR3aa: CASSPLSGGATGELFF
abundance: NA; v_gene: TRBV7-3; j_gene: TRBJ2-1; d_gene: NA; CDR3nt: TGTGCCAGCGGGGGGGCCGCAAATGAGCAGTTCTTC; CDR3aa: CASGGAANEQFF
abundance: NA; v_gene: TRBV7-3; j_gene: TRBJ2-5; d_gene: NA; CDR3nt: TGTGCCAGCAGCTTAAACGGGGGCTGGGGAGAGACCCAGTACTTC; CDR3aa: CASSLNGGWGETQYF
abundance: NA; v_gene: TRBV30; j_gene: TRBJ2-1; d_gene: NA; CDR3nt: TGTGCCTGGACCAGGAGCTCCTACAATGAGCAGTTCTTC; CDR3aa: CAWTRSSYNEQFF
abundance: NA; v_gene: TRBV14; j_gene: TRBJ1-2; d_gene: NA; CDR3nt: TGTGCCAGCAGCCAAGCGGTTCGGCAGGGGCACTATGGCTACACCTTC; CDR3aa: CASSQAVRQGHYGYTF
abundance: NA; v_gene: TRBV6-6; j_gene: TRBJ1-2; d_gene: TRBD1; CDR3nt: TGTGCCAGCAGTTGGGGACAGGGGCACTATGGCTACACCTTC; CDR3aa: CASSWGQGHYGYTF
abundance: NA; v_gene: TRBV18; j_gene: TRBJ1-1; d_gene: TRBD1; CDR3nt: TGTGCCAGCTCACCAGGGGCAGGGGGCACTGAAGCTTTCTTT; CDR3aa: CASSPGAGGTEAFF
abundance: NA; v_gene: TRBV5-1; j_gene: TRBJ1-1; d_gene: NA; CDR3nt: TGCGCCAGCAGCTTGGGCGCAAGAAACACTGAAGCTTTCTTT; CDR3aa: CASSLGARNTEAFF
abundance: NA; v_gene: TRBV20-1; j_gene: TRBJ2-1; d_gene: NA; CDR3nt: TGCAGTGCTCCGGGGGCGGATGAGCAGTTCTTC; CDR3aa: CSAPGADEQFF